Given below is one T cell receptor beta chain in context. Under the authors' procedure: Amplification of reference gene primers provided the estimated nucleated cell counts. The assay was immunoSEQ multiplex PCR, and TCRdb's table has in-frame clones only and misses some. That table furnishes V, J and clone size, whereas the DNA furnished D and trimming. The sample comprises under 170,000 clones, around 86% of which are singletons, and less than 3.5% rests with the top ten. The data originate from a study of blood T cell repertoires in COVID-19. Study details: Specimens from acute and convalescent COVID-19 originated in the United States, Italy and Spain. The analysed material was cDNA or gDNA that came from T cells, B-cell-depleted T cells, or PBMCs.

The length of the CDR3 is 14 residues. The V and J ends lost 0 bases and 6 bases, in that order; junction bases with no gene match: 4. Germline CDR1 is SGHRS and CDR2 is YFSETQ. The source of this sequence is a man between 65 and 85 years old with acute or convalescent COVID-19. Sequenced: peripheral blood. The chain recombines TRBV5-1 with TRBJ2-7; 9 bases align to TRBD1. The CDR3 DNA sequence: TGCGCCAGCAGCTTGGAGGGACAGGGTTTCGAGCAGTACTTC. Protein sequence: CASSLEGQGFEQYF.